This paragraph covers one T cell receptor beta chain sequence. The CDR3 covers 14 residues. Germline V gene lookup returns CDR1 MNHNS and CDR2 SASEGT. Trimming shortened V by 6 bases and J by 0 bases, and 9 bases separated the two germline ends. Amplification used 60 Vbeta primers and 13 Jbeta primers. Profiled with immunoSEQ multiplex PCR; TCRdb holds only in-frame clones, not every one. The sample contains fewer than 250,000 clones, approximately 80% of which appear only once. This entry is derived from a study of cytomegalovirus exposure and HLA in healthy donors. The chain recombines TRBV6-1 with TRBJ1-5; no clear D gene. This TCR derives from a boy younger than 10 in good health and CMV-seronegative. The sequenced material came from PBMCs. CDR3 nucleotide sequence: TGTGCCAGCAGACACCTCAATAGCAATCAGCCCCAGCATTTT. It is translated as CASRHLNSNQPQHF.